The clone carrying this TCR beta chain was seen ten or more times. Its antigen is still unknown. Per the study methods: CDR3 was compared across clinicopathological groups, and the resulting differences were used to build a distant-metastasis classifier for papillary thyroid cancer. TCRdb re-clonotyped the PCR reads through MiXCR. The V and J calls follow TCRdb's processing rather than the paper's. Of roughly 40,000 clones listed, around 17% are singletons. The data derive from a study of metastatic and nonmetastatic thyroid tumors. Broader study findings: Significantly higher TCR beta diversity was reportedly seen in malignant thyroid tumors than benign nodules, in blood and tumor.

No patient had received any treatment before thyroid surgery. The sequenced sample was tumor tissue. The TCR originated in a female donor with papillary thyroid cancer or a benign thyroid nodule (not recorded which). Some clones in this sample may be carry-over from other donors' samples.

The DNA for the CDR3 is TGTGCCAGCAGCGCACCCACAGGGGATTCACCCCTCCACTTT. It encodes CASSAPTGDSPLHF. The chain combines TRBV9 with TRBJ1-6, with TRBD1 matching over 7 bases. Germline V lookup: CDR1 SGDLS, CDR2 YYNGEE. The CDR3 is made up of 14 amino acids. The V gene end was trimmed by 3 bases and the J gene end by 8 bases; junction bases not matched to a gene: 5. Combining the CDR3 with reference TRBV9 and TRBJ1-6 gives the whole variable domain DSGVTQTPKHLITATGQRVTLRCSPRSGDLSVYWYQQSLDQGLQFLIQYYNGEERAKGNILERFSAQQFPDLHSELNLSSLELGDSALYFCASSAPTGDSPLHFGNGTRLTVT.